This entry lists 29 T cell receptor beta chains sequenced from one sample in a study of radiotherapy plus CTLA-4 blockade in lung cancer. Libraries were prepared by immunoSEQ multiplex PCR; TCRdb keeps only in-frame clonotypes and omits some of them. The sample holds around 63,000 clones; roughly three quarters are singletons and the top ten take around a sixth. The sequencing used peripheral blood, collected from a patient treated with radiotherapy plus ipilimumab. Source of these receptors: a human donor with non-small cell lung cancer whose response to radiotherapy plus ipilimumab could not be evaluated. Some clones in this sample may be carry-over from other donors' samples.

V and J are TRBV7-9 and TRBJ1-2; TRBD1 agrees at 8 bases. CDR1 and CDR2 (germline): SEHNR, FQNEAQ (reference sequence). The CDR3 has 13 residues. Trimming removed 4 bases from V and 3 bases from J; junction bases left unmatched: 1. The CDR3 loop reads CASSSGGDYGYTF. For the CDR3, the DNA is TGTGCCAGCAGCTCAGGGGGCGACTATGGCTACACCTTC.

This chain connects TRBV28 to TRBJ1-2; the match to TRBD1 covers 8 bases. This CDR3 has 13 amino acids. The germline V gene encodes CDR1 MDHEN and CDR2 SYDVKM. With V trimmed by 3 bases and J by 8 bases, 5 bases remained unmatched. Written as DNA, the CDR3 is TGTGCCAGCAGTTTCAGGGGGCGAAACGGCTACACCTTC. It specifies CASSFRGRNGYTF.

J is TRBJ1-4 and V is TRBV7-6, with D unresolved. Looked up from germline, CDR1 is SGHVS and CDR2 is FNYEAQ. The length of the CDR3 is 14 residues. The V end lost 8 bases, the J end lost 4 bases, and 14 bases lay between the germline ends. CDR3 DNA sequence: TGTGCCAGCCGCACGGGGAGGAATAATGAAAAACTGTTTTTT. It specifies CASRTGRNNEKLFF.

The CDR3 sequence: CASGVNQPQHF. CDR3 DNA sequence: TGTGCCAGCGGAGTGAATCAGCCCCAGCATTTT. The rearrangement uses TRBV2 and TRBJ1-5; D ambiguous. This CDR3 has 11 residues. V dropped 8 bases and J dropped 4 bases, with 6 bases sitting between them. Per the germline V gene, CDR1 is SNHLY and CDR2 is FYNNEI.

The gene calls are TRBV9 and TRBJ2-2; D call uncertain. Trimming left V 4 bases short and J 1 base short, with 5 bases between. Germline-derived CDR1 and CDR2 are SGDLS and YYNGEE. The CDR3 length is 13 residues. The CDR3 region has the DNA TGTGCCAGCAGCCCATGGAACACCGGGGAGCTGTTTTTT. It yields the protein CASSPWNTGELFF. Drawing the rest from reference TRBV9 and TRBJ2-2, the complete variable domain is DSGVTQTPKHLITATGQRVTLRCSPRSGDLSVYWYQQSLDQGLQFLIQYYNGEERAKGNILERFSAQQFPDLHSELNLSSLELGDSALYFCASSPWNTGELFFGEGSRLTVL.

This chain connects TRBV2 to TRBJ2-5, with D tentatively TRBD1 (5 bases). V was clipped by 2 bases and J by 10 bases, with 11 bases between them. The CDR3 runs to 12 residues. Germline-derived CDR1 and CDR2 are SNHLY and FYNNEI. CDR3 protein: CASSERAGNQYF. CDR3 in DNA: TGTGCCAGCAGTGAAAGGGCAGGGAACCAGTACTTC.

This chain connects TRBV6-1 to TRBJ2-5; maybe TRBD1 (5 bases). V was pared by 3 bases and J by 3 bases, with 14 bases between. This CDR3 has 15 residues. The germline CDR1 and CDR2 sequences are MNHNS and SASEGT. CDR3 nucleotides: TGTGCCAGCAGTGATGGAAGGGGTTTGGAAGAGACCCAGTACTTC. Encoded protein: CASSDGRGLEETQYF.

The chain's CDR3 is CASRPGQHNEKLFF. CDR3 bases: TGTGCCAGCAGACCGGGACAGCATAATGAAAAACTGTTTTTT. V gene TRBV4-2 combines with J gene TRBJ1-4, with 7 bases that match TRBD1. Germline CDR1 and CDR2: LGHNA and YNFKEQ. This CDR3 contains 14 residues. J was trimmed by 4 bases and V by 6 bases; bases with no gene match: 5.

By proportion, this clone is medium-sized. The CDR3, as DNA: TGTGCCAGCAGTCCGAGGGACAGATATTACGAAAAACTGTTTTTT. It is translated as CASSPRDRYYEKLFF. The chain recombines TRBV28 with TRBJ1-4; 7 bases agree with TRBD1. Germline lookup yields CDR1 MDHEN and CDR2 SYDVKM. The V and J ends lost 5 bases and 8 bases, in that order; junction bases with no gene match: 11. CDR3 size: 15 residues.

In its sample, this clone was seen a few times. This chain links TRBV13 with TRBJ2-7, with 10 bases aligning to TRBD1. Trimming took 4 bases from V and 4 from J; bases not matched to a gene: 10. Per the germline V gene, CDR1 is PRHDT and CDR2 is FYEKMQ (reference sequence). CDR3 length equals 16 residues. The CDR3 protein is CASSSNPGTGEYEQYF. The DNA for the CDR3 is TGTGCCAGCAGCTCCAACCCCGGGACAGGGGAATACGAGCAGTACTTC.

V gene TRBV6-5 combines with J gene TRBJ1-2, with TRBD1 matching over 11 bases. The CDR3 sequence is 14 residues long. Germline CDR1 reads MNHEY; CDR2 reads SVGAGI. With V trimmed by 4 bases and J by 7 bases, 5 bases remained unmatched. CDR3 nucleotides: TGTGCCAGCAGTTTCGGACAGGGGGCGCTTGGCTACACCTTC. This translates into CASSFGQGALGYTF.

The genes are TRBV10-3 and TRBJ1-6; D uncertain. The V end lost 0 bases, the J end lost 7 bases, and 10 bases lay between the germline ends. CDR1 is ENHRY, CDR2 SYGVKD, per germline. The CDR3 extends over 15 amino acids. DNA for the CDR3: TGTGCCATCAGTGAGTCGGGAGTGAGAAATTCACCCCTCCACTTT. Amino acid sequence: CAISESGVRNSPLHF.

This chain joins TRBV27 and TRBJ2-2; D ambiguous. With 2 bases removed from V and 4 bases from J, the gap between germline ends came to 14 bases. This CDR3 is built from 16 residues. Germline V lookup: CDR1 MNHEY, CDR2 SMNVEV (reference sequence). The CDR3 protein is CASSLDRSPSTGELFF. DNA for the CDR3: TGTGCCAGCAGTTTAGATCGGAGTCCGAGCACCGGGGAGCTGTTTTTT.

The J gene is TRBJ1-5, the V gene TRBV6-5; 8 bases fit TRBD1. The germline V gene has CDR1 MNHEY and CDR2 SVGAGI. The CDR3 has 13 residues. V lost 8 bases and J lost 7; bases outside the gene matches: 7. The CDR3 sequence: CASSGTGGQPQHF. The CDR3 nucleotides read TGTGCCAGCTCGGGGACAGGTGGACAGCCCCAGCATTTT.

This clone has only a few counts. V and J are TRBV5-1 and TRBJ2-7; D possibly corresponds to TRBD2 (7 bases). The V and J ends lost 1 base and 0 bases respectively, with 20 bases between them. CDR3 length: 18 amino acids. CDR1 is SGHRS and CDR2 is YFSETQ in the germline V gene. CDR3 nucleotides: TGCGCCAGCAGCTTGCTTCTGTCGTTCGGGGGGCCCTCCTACGAGCAGTACTTC. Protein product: CASSLLLSFGGPSYEQYF.

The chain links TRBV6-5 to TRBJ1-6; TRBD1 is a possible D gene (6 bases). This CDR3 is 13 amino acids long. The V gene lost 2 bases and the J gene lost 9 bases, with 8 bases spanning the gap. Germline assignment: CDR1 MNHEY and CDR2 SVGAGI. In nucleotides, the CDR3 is TGTGCCAGCAGTTACGTAGGGGGTTCACCCCTCCACTTT. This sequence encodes CASSYVGGSPLHF.

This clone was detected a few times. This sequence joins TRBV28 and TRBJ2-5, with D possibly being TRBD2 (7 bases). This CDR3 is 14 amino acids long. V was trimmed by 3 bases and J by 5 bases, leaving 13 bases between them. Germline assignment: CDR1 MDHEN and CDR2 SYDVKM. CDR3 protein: CASSFAGATETQYF. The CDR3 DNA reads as TGTGCCAGCAGTTTTGCGGGGGCGACCGAGACCCAGTACTTC.

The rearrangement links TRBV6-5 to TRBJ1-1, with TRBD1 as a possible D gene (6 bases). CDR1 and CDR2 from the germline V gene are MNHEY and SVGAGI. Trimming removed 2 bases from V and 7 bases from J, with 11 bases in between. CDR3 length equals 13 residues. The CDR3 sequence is CASSYAQGSEAFF. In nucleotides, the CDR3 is TGTGCCAGCAGTTACGCACAGGGAAGTGAAGCTTTCTTT.

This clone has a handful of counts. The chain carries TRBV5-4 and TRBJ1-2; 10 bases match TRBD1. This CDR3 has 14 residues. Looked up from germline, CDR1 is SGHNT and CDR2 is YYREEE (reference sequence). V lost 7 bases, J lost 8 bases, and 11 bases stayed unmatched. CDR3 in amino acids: CASGSTGGARGYTF. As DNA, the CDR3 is TGTGCCAGCGGGTCGACAGGGGGCGCCCGGGGCTACACCTTC. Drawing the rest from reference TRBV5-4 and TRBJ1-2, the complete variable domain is ETGVTQSPTHLIKTRGQQVTLRCSSQSGHNTVSWYQQALGQGPQFIFQYYREEENGRGNFPPRFSGLQFPNYSSELNVNALELDDSALYLCASGSTGGARGYTFGSGTRLTVV.

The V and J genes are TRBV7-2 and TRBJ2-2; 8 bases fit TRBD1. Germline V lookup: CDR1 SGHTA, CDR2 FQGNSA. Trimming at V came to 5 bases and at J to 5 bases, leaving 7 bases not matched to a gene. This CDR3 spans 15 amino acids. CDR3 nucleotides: TGTGCCAGCAGCCCCAGGGGGCGCGGGACCGGGGAGCTGTTTTTT. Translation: CASSPRGRGTGELFF.

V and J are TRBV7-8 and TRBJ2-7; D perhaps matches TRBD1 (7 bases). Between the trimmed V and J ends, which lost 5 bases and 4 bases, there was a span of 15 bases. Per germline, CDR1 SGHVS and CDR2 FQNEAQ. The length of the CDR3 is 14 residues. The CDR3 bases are TGTGCCAGCAGCGCGACCTCAGGGGGGTACGAGCAGTACTTC. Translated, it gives CASSATSGGYEQYF.

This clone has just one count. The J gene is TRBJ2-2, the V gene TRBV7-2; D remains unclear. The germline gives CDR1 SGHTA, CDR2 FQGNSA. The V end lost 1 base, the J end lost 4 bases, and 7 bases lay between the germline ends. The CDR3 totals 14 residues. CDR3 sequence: CASSLGAITGELFF. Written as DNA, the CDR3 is TGTGCCAGCAGCTTAGGGGCCATCACCGGGGAGCTGTTTTTT.

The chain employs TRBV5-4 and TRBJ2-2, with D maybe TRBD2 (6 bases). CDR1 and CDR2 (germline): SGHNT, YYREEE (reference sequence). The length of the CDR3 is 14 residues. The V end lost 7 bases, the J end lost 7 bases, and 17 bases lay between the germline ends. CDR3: CASHREGTGGELFF. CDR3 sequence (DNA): TGTGCCAGCCACCGCGAGGGGACTGGCGGGGAGCTGTTTTTT. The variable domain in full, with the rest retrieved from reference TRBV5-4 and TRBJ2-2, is ETGVTQSPTHLIKTRGQQVTLRCSSQSGHNTVSWYQQALGQGPQFIFQYYREEENGRGNFPPRFSGLQFPNYSSELNVNALELDDSALYLCASHREGTGGELFFGEGSRLTVL.

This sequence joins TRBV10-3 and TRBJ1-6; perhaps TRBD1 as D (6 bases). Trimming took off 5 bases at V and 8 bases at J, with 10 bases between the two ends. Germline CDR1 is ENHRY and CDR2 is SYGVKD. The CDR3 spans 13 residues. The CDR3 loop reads CAISTGWDSPLHF. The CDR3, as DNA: TGTGCCATCAGTACAGGGTGGGATTCACCCCTCCACTTT.

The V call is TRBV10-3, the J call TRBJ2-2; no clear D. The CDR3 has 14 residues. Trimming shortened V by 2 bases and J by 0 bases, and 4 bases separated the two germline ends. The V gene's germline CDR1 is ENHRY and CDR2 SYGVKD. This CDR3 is CAISENTNTGELFF. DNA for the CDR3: TGTGCCATCAGTGAGAACACGAACACCGGGGAGCTGTTTTTT.

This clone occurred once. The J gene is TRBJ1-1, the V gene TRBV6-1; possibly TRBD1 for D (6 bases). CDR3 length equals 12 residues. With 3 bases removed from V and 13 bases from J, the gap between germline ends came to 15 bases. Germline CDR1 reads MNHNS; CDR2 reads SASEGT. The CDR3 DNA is TGTGCCAGCAGTGAGTGGGCCGCCAGGGGTTTCTTT. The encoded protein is CASSEWAARGFF.

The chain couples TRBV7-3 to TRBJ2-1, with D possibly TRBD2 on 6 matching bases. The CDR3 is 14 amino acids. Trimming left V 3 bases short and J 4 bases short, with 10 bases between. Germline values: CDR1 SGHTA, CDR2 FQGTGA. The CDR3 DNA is TGTGCCAGCAGCTTCGCCGCGGGATACAATGAGCAGTTCTTC. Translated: CASSFAAGYNEQFF.

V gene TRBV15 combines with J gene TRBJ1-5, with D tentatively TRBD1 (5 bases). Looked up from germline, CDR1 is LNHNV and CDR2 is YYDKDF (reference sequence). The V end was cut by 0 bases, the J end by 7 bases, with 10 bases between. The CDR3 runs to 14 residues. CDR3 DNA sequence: TGTGCCACCAGCAGAGAGACAGTTCGACAGCCCCAGCATTTT. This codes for CATSRETVRQPQHF.

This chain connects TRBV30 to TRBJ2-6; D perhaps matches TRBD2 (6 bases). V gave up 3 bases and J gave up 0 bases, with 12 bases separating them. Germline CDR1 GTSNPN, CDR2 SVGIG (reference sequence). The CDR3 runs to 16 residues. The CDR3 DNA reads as TGTGCCTGGAGCCCCGGGGGACCCTCTGGGGCCAACGTCCTGACTTTC. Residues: CAWSPGGPSGANVLTF.